This T cell receptor beta chain is from a study of regulatory T cells in long-lasting Graves disease. Study context: Prior antithyroid drug treatment in newly diagnosed Graves' patients lasted under 3 months. Study-level points and caveats: Persistent disease preferred TRBV28, TRBJ1-2 and TRBJ2-5; new disease, TRBV20-1 and TRBJ2-1.

The ends lost 5 bases at V and 4 bases at J; junction bases unmatched: 4. CDR1 and CDR2 (germline): SGHVS, FNYEAQ. CDR3 size: 15 residues. This clonotype was found many times. No antigen is known for it. In building TCR beta libraries, iRepertoire HTBI primers were used together with Arm-PCR of CDR3 regions. TCRdb redid the calling of the multiplex PCR reads with MiXCR, one entry per CDR3 protein. This repertoire shows hundreds of thousands of distinct CDR3 sequences, around 16% found once; its top ten account for around a quarter. Time point described: newly diagnosed GD, antithyroid drugs for less than 3 months. TCR sequences were obtained from RNA taken from PBMCs. The patients were enrolled through endocrinology in Xi'an, China. These data were also filed under a second study, of T cells in Graves' hyperthyroidism and ophthalmopathy. In that study: Ophthalmopathy got predicted by the model a median approximately 6.3 months before its onset.

This clonotype originated in a woman aged 35-65 years with Graves disease. V gene TRBV7-6 combines with J gene TRBJ2-5; 13 bases agree with TRBD2. The specimen was peripheral blood mononuclear cells (PBMCs), collected at new diagnosis, from a patient treated with antithyroid drugs. CDR3 in amino acids: CASSGGLAGRETQYF. For the CDR3, the DNA is TGTGCCAGCAGCGGGGGACTAGCGGGGAGAGAGACCCAGTACTTC.